This T cell receptor beta chain was recovered during a study of blood T cell repertoires in COVID-19. At the level of the study: T cells, B-cell-depleted T cells, or PBMCs supplied cDNA or gDNA.

Everyone who took part was roughly 18 to 89 years old, and they came from about two dozen US areas. Participants had their cohort set by participant-reported clinical history. The CDR3 runs 16 residues. Trimming took 0 bases from V and 5 from J, leaving 17 bases between them. Germline assignment: CDR1 MNHNS and CDR2 SASEGT. In the source study's methods: Amplification of reference gene primers provided the estimated nucleated cell counts. The assay was immunoSEQ multiplex PCR, and TCRdb's table has in-frame clones only and misses some. V and J calls and clone size come straight from that table; D and trimming were deduced from the DNA. The sample records more than 300,000 clones, 65% to 90% being singletons.

This receptor was identified in a woman between 18 and 29 years old who had recovered from COVID-19. J is TRBJ2-7 and V is TRBV6-1, with D perhaps TRBD1 (5 bases). Sequenced material: PBMCs or T cells enriched from blood (not recorded which). As DNA, the CDR3 is TGTGCCAGCAGTGAAGCGCCCGGACAAGGGGCGGACGAGCAGTACTTC. Residues: CASSEAPGQGADEQYF.